The present entry profiles one TCR beta chain with its context. The antigen remains undetermined. This entry is derived from a study of cytomegalovirus exposure and HLA in healthy donors. Regarding the study as a whole: As a later analysis showed, a missense DCLRE1C variant was linked to trimming of TCR beta V- and J-genes.

In the PCR, 60 Vbeta and 13 Jbeta primers were used. Produced via immunoSEQ multiplex PCR; TCRdb's table is partial and in-frame only. The sample holds 100,000 to 150,000 clones; over 60% are singletons and the top ten take about 1.2%. The CDR3 covers 15 residues. CDR1 and CDR2 from the germline V gene are MNHEY and SMNVEV (reference sequence). V was clipped by 6 bases and J by 5 bases, with 19 bases between them. The source material was PBMCs. The gene calls are TRBV27 and TRBJ1-2; possibly TRBD1 for D (5 bases). This TCR was sampled from a female donor in good health and CMV-seronegative. CDR3 DNA sequence: TGTGCCAGCAGAAGCCAGGGTAAAAGTTTGTATGGCTACACCTTC. The encoded protein is CASRSQGKSLYGYTF.